Here is one T cell receptor beta chain with its context. Recruits, aged about 18 to 95 years, lived in some 25 US areas. Assignment of participants to cohorts was predicated upon participant-reported clinical history. Up to 2 weeks before entering the study, exposed participants had met a COVID-19 case. Per the study methods: The authors estimated nucleated cell counts from reference gene primer amplification. TCRdb keeps only in-frame clones here, not all; method: immunoSEQ multiplex PCR. V, J and clone size are those of that table, while D and trimming were read from the DNA. The sample holds 250,000 to 350,000 clones, roughly nine tenths seen once. Trimming took 7 bases from V and 1 from J, leaving 11 bases between them. The germline V gene encodes CDR1 SGHRS and CDR2 YFSETQ. This CDR3 is built from 14 residues. The data originate from a study of blood T cell repertoires in COVID-19.

Sequencing was carried out using PBMCs or T cells enriched from blood (not recorded which). The J gene is TRBJ2-2, the V gene TRBV5-1, with D perhaps TRBD2 (7 bases). The TCR was taken from a woman between 45 and 60 years old who had been exposed to COVID-19. The CDR3 is CASGAGQNTGELFF. The CDR3 DNA is TGCGCCAGCGGAGCGGGACAGAACACCGGGGAGCTGTTTTTT.